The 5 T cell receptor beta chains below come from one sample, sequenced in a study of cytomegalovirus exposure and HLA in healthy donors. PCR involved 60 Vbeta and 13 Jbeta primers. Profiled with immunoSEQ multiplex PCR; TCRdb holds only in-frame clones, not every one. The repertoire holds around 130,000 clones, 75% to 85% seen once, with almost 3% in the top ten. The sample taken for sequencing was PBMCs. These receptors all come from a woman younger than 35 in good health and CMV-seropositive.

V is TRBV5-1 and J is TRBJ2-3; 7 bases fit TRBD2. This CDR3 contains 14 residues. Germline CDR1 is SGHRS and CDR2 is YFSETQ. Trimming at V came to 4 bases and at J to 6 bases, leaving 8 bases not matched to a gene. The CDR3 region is CASSVGTTSDTQYF. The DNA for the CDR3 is TGCGCCAGCAGCGTCGGGACTACAAGTGATACGCAGTATTTT.

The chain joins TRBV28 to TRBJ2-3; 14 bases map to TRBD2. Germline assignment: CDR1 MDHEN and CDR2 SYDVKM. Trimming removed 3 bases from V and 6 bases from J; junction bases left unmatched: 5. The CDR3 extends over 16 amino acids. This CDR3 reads CASSLTSGGAFDTQYF. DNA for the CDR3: TGTGCCAGCAGTTTGACTAGCGGGGGGGCCTTTGATACGCAGTATTTT.

The CDR3: CASSLRTGANYGYTF. The CDR3 bases are TGTGCCAGCAGTCTAAGGACAGGGGCTAACTATGGCTACACCTTC. The chain joins TRBV27 to TRBJ1-2, with TRBD1 identical over 9 bases. Germline CDR1 MNHEY, CDR2 SMNVEV (reference sequence). CDR3 size: 15 residues. V was pared by 5 bases and J by 0 bases, with 4 bases of the junction left unmatched.

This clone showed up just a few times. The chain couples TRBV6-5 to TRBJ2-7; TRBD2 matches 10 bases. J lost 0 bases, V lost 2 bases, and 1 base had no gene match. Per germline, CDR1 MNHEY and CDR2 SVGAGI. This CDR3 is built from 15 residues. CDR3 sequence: CASSYASGGSYEQYF. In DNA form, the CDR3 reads TGTGCCAGCAGTTACGCTAGCGGGGGCTCCTACGAGCAGTACTTC.

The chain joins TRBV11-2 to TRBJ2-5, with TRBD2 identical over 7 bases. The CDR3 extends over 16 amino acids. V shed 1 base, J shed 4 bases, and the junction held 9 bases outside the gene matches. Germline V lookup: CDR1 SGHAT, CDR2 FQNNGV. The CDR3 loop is CASSLGRDYLGETQYF. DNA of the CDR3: TGTGCCAGCAGCTTAGGCAGGGACTACCTGGGAGAGACCCAGTACTTC.